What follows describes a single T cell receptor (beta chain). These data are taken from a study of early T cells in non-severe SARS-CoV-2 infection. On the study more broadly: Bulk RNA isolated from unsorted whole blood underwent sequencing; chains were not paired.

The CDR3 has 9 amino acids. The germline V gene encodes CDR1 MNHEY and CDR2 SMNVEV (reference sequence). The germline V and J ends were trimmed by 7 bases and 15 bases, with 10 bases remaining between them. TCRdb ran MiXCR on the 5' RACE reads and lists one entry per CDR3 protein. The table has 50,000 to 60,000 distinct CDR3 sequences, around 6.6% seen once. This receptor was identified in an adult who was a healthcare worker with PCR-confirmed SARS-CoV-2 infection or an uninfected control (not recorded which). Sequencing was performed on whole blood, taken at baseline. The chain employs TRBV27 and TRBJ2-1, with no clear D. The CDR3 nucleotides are TGTGCCAGCACGAATGGCACGTTCTTC. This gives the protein CASTNGTFF.